Presented here are 25 T cell receptor beta chains from one specimen sequenced in a study of identical twins (dated by TCRdb to the mid-2010s). Library preparation employed 5' RACE. This sample was sequenced with an Illumina HiSeq 2000. Using fastp at Q25 and MiXCR, TCRdb reprocessed the public reads and kept productive beta chains. Under each unique CDR3 protein, matching rows form one entry showing the most common genes and DNA. This sample comprises about 460,000 distinct CDR3 sequences, approximately 15% of them detected only once. Together, the top ten hold roughly 0.56% of the sample. This sample was shared with a second study, whose subject was yellow fever vaccine responses in identical twins.

Sequenced material: CD4+ T cells sorted from blood. Source of these receptors: a woman aged 18-29 years in good health.

This clonotype turned up a few times. V is TRBV20-1 and J is TRBJ2-3; the D is unclear. V lost 1 base, J lost 3 bases, and 8 bases lay in between. The CDR3 length is 13 residues. The germline V gene encodes CDR1 DFQATT and CDR2 SNEGSKA (reference sequence). CDR3 in amino acids: CSARGTRTDTQYF. CDR3 DNA: TGCAGTGCTAGAGGGACGAGGACAGATACGCAGTATTTT.

The chain joins TRBV25-1 to TRBJ2-5; 8 nucleotides agree with TRBD2. The CDR3 has 16 amino acids. In germline, CDR1 is MGHDK, CDR2 SYGVNS. Trimming cost V 3 bases and J 4 bases; bases outside gene matches: 10. Here the CDR3 DNA reads TGTGCCAGCAGTGAGGCTTCTTGGACTAGCAGAGAGACCCAGTACTTC. This translates into CASSEASWTSRETQYF.

This clonotype was observed at least ten times. The chain has TRBV7-2 and TRBJ2-5, with D possibly being TRBD2 (5 bases). The CDR3 has 13 residues. Between the trimmed V and J ends, which lost 1 base and 7 bases, there was a span of 10 bases. CDR1 is SGHTA and CDR2 is FQGNSA in the germline V gene. DNA of the CDR3: TGTGCCAGCAGCTTAGAACTAGGAGGGACCCAGTACTTC. Encoded protein: CASSLELGGTQYF.

Only a few counts were recorded for this clonotype. This chain uses TRBV10-3 with TRBJ2-5; 7 positions match TRBD1. Germline-derived CDR1 and CDR2 are ENHRY and SYGVKD. The trim removed 6 bases at V and 9 bases at J, leaving 10 bases unmatched. This CDR3 has 13 residues. The CDR3 protein is CAISGTVTGAQYF. Here the CDR3 DNA reads TGTGCCATCAGCGGGACAGTAACCGGGGCCCAGTACTTC.

The chain uses TRBV11-2 and TRBJ2-5; D is perhaps TRBD2 (5 bases). Deletions cut 0 bases from V and 2 bases from J, with 13 bases between. The CDR3 extends over 16 amino acids. CDR1 SGHAT and CDR2 FQNNGV come from the germline V gene. The CDR3 coding sequence is TGTGCCAGCAGCTTAGATAGGCTAGCCGGTCAAGAGACCCAGTACTTC. It codes for CASSLDRLAGQETQYF.

The V gene is TRBV5-1, the J gene TRBJ2-6; D may be TRBD1 (7 bases). V was clipped by 5 bases and J by 3 bases, with 15 bases between them. The CDR3 is 16 amino acids. Germline V CDR1 and CDR2: SGHRS, YFSETQ. CDR3: CASRPQGGGGANVLTF. CDR3 DNA: TGCGCCAGCAGGCCTCAGGGGGGAGGTGGGGCCAACGTCCTGACTTTC. The whole variable domain, remainder taken from reference TRBV5-1 and TRBJ2-6, is KAGVTQTPRYLIKTRGQQVTLSCSPISGHRSVSWYQQTPGQGLQFLFEYFSETQRNKGNFPGRFSGRQFSNSRSEMNVSTLELGDSALYLCASRPQGGGGANVLTFGAGSRLTVL.

This clonotype was detected many times. The chain links TRBV5-1 to TRBJ2-2, with TRBD2 identical over 8 bases. Germline CDR1 reads SGHRS; CDR2 reads YFSETQ. The CDR3 loop spans 18 amino acids. Unmatched junction bases numbered 16, after V lost 4 bases and J lost 5 bases. The CDR3 region has the DNA TGCGCCAGCAGCAGTATGCCAGCGGGAGCCACTTCAACCGGGGAGCTGTTTTTT. Translation gives CASSSMPAGATSTGELFF.

The chain carries TRBV4-2 and TRBJ2-6; D possibly corresponds to TRBD2 (5 bases). Germline loops: CDR1 LGHNA, CDR2 YNFKEQ. The CDR3 runs to 18 residues. V lost 0 bases and J 0 bases, leaving 12 bases between the germline ends. The DNA of the CDR3 is TGTGCCAGCAGCCAAGATCGAGGTAGCGACTCTGGGGCCAACGTCCTGACTTTC. The encoded protein is CASSQDRGSDSGANVLTF.

This clonotype was counted only a few times. The V call is TRBV20-1, the J call TRBJ2-7; 8 nucleotides agree with TRBD1. The trim removed 6 bases at V and 3 bases at J, leaving 7 bases unmatched. Per the germline V gene, CDR1 is DFQATT and CDR2 is SNEGSKA (reference sequence). The CDR3 is 13 amino acids. The CDR3 protein is CSAPGQGRYEQYF. The CDR3 DNA reads TGCAGTGCGCCCGGACAGGGTCGCTACGAGCAGTACTTC.

This clonotype has a handful of counts. The chain couples TRBV7-3 to TRBJ2-5; D is perhaps TRBD1 (6 bases). The CDR3 consists of 15 residues. Trimming took off 1 base at V and 0 bases at J, with 9 bases between the two ends. The germline CDR1 and CDR2 sequences are SGHTA and FQGTGA. CDR3: CASSLRGRNQETQYF. The DNA for the CDR3 is TGTGCCAGCAGCTTAAGGGGGCGGAACCAAGAGACCCAGTACTTC.

This clonotype appeared a few times. A clone one base away is much larger, so this may be a read error. This sequence joins TRBV7-2 and TRBJ1-4, with D unclear. This CDR3 region has 13 residues. Germline V gene data show CDR1 as SGHTA and CDR2 as FQGNSA. The DNA of the CDR3 is TGTGCCAACAGCTTAGTTACACGGGCTAGTTTGTTTTTT. Its translation is CANSLVTRASLFF.

This clonotype was counted a single time. V and J are TRBV20-1 and TRBJ2-1, with TRBD2 identical over 8 bases. The J segment lost 8 bases and the V segment lost 7 bases, leaving 7 bases of the junction unmatched. The CDR3 totals 12 residues. Germline CDR1 DFQATT, CDR2 SNEGSKA (reference sequence). Written as DNA, the CDR3 is TGCAGTGGTAGCGGGATGAACGATGAGCAGTTCTTC. This sequence encodes CSGSGMNDEQFF.

The sample holds a few counts of this clonotype. This chain joins TRBV11-2 and TRBJ2-1; D gene ambiguous. This CDR3 comprises 18 residues. The germline V and J ends were trimmed by 0 bases and 5 bases, with 20 bases remaining between them. Germline loops: CDR1 SGHAT, CDR2 FQNNGV. The CDR3 coding sequence is TGTGCCAGCAGCTTAGACGGACCCACGAAAGTCTTCCACAATGAGCAGTTCTTC. This sequence encodes CASSLDGPTKVFHNEQFF.

V is TRBV20-1 and J is TRBJ2-2; tentatively, D is TRBD2 (5 bases). The germline gives CDR1 DFQATT, CDR2 SNEGSKA (reference sequence). With 0 bases removed from V and 4 bases from J, the gap between germline ends came to 18 bases. CDR3 length: 17 residues. The CDR3: CSARDGPNAGGTGELFF. The CDR3 DNA reads as TGCAGTGCTAGAGACGGGCCAAACGCGGGTGGCACCGGGGAGCTGTTTTTT.

This clonotype occurred a few times. The V and J genes are TRBV10-3 and TRBJ2-3, with TRBD2 identical over 8 bases. There are 16 residues in the CDR3. With V trimmed by 2 bases and J by 3 bases, 7 bases remained unmatched. Germline V gene lookup returns CDR1 ENHRY and CDR2 SYGVKD. CDR3 nucleotides: TGTGCCATCAGTGAGCCGGGACTAGTTAATACAGATACGCAGTATTTT. Its protein product is CAISEPGLVNTDTQYF.

J is TRBJ2-7 and V is TRBV9; the match to TRBD1 covers 9 bases. The germline V gene encodes CDR1 SGDLS and CDR2 YYNGEE. The V and J ends lost 4 bases and 3 bases, in that order; junction bases with no gene match: 8. The CDR3 totals 15 residues. The CDR3 is CASSRTGQGIYEQYF. The CDR3 DNA follows: TGTGCCAGCAGCAGGACGGGACAGGGAATCTACGAGCAGTACTTC.

This chain uses TRBV12-3 or TRBV12-4 with TRBJ2-1, with 8 positions matching TRBD2. The CDR3 sequence is 15 residues long. Trimming took 5 bases from V and 6 from J; bases not matched to a gene: 9. This chain's CDR3 is CASSPFRGGRNEQFF. Written as DNA, the CDR3 is TGTGCCAGCAGTCCCTTCCGGGGGGGCCGCAATGAGCAGTTCTTC.

Many counts were recorded for this clonotype. This rearrangement joins TRBV7-2 to TRBJ2-7; 7 bases fit TRBD2. CDR1 SGHTA and CDR2 FQGNSA come from the germline V gene. J gave up 8 bases and V 5 bases, and 12 bases lay outside the gene matches. This CDR3 has 14 residues. The CDR3 sequence: CASSLGSAGVQQYF. The DNA of the CDR3 is TGTGCCAGCAGCCTAGGGAGCGCGGGAGTGCAGCAGTACTTC.

The chain links TRBV4-2 to TRBJ2-7, with TRBD2 matching 11 bases. The V segment lost 3 bases and the J segment 5 bases; nucleotides outside the gene matches: 9. The CDR3 length is 16 residues. Germline V gene data show CDR1 as LGHNA and CDR2 as YNFKEQ. In DNA form, the CDR3 reads TGTGCCAGCAGCCAGCAACCGGGACTAGCGGCCCACGAGCAGTACTTC. Its translation: CASSQQPGLAAHEQYF.

The rearrangement uses TRBV27 and TRBJ2-7, with a weak D call TRBD1 (6 bases). Germline loops: CDR1 MNHEY, CDR2 SMNVEV (reference sequence). The CDR3 consists of 15 residues. The V end was cut by 3 bases, the J end by 2 bases, with 14 bases between. Here the CDR3 reads CASSLGQGKTYEQYF. The CDR3 DNA reads as TGTGCCAGCAGTTTGGGGCAGGGGAAAACCTACGAGCAGTACTTC.

The gene calls are TRBV25-1 and TRBJ2-2; D is undetermined. Trimming took 5 bases from V and 7 from J, leaving 8 bases between them. CDR1 and CDR2 (germline): MGHDK, SYGVNS. CDR3 length: 12 amino acids. The CDR3 nucleotides read TGTGCCAGCAGTACCATTAGCGGGGAGCTGTTTTTT. Its translation is CASSTISGELFF. Supplemented by reference TRBV25-1 and TRBJ2-2, the full variable domain reads EADIYQTPRYLVIGTGKKITLECSQTMGHDKMYWYQQDPGMELHLIHYSYGVNSTEKGDLSSESTVSRIRTEHFPLTLESARPSHTSQYLCASSTISGELFFGEGSRLTVL.

This clonotype was found a few times. The chain combines TRBV7-9 with TRBJ2-1; 16 bases map to TRBD2. The CDR3 has 15 amino acids. Germline trimming cut 5 bases from V and 9 bases from J; bases unmatched to any gene: 4. Germline V gene lookup returns CDR1 SEHNR and CDR2 FQNEAQ (reference sequence). CDR3 loop: CASSPGLAGGREQFF. The CDR3 DNA sequence: TGTGCCAGCAGCCCGGGACTAGCGGGGGGGCGTGAGCAGTTCTTC.

CDR3 sequence: CASSQLQNTGELFF. DNA for the CDR3: TGTGCCAGCAGCCAATTGCAGAACACCGGGGAGCTGTTTTTT. The gene calls are TRBV3-1 and TRBJ2-2, with D unclear. The CDR3 is made up of 14 amino acids. Trimming pared 2 bases from V and 1 base from J, leaving 5 bases between. Per the germline V gene, CDR1 is LGHDT and CDR2 is YNNKEL (reference sequence).

This clonotype was seen only a few times. This chain joins TRBV20-1 and TRBJ2-1, with D possibly being TRBD2 (6 bases). This CDR3 has 17 amino acids. CDR1 DFQATT and CDR2 SNEGSKA come from the germline V gene (reference sequence). Trimming pared 1 base from V and 0 bases from J, leaving 16 bases between. In DNA form, the CDR3 reads TGCAGTGCTAGAGTGGGCTTGGGGACTGGCTCCTACAATGAGCAGTTCTTC. It translates to CSARVGLGTGSYNEQFF.

V and J are TRBV7-2 and TRBJ2-7, with 12 bases identical to TRBD2. V lost 6 bases to trimming and J lost 0 bases; unmatched junction nucleotides: 0. Germline lookup yields CDR1 SGHTA and CDR2 FQGNSA. This CDR3 contains 14 residues. Here the CDR3 DNA reads TGTGCCAGCAGGGGACTAGCGGGCTCCTACGAGCAGTACTTC. This encodes CASRGLAGSYEQYF.